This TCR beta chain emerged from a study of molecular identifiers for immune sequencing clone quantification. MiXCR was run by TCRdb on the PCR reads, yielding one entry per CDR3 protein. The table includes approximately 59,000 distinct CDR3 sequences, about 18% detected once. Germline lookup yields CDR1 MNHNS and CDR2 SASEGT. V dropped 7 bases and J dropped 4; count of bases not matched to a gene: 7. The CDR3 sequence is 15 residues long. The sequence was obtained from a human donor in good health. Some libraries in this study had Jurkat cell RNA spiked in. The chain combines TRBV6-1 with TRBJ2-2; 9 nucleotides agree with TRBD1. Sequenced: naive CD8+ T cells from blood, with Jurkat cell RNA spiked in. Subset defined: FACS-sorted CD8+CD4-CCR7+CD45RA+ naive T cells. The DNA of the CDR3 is TGTGCCAGCATCCCCCGGGACAGGGCCACCGGGGAGCTGTTTTTT. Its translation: CASIPRDRATGELFF.